This record concerns one TCR beta chain sequence. This sample was taken from a study of cytomegalovirus exposure and HLA in healthy donors. Both 60 Vbeta primers and 13 Jbeta primers went into the PCR. Profiled with immunoSEQ multiplex PCR; TCRdb holds only in-frame clones, not every one. Of roughly 180,000 clones listed, about 82% are singletons. The origin of this receptor is a female donor in good health and CMV-seronegative. The sample comprised PBMCs.

DNA for the CDR3: TGCGCCAGCAGCCAAGCCCTGGGAGGGATGAATGAGCAGTTCTTC. This gives the protein CASSQALGGMNEQFF. This chain joins TRBV4-1 and TRBJ2-1; 7 nucleotides align to TRBD2. This CDR3 comprises 15 residues. J was trimmed by 7 bases and V by 1 base; bases with no gene match: 7. The germline gives CDR1 MGHRA, CDR2 YSYEKL.